The TCR beta chain under discussion was sequenced for a study of shared clonotypes between healthy human individuals. General observations from the study: An expected dependence of interdonor clonotype sharing on sequencing depth was noted.

Only Caucasian adults living in Nashville, Tennessee made up the donor group. The authors divided CD4+ cells into CD45RA+ naive and CD45RA-negative memory subsets. The CDR3 contains 14 residues. The germline CDR1 and CDR2 sequences are MNHNY and SVGAGI (reference sequence). V was pared by 5 bases and J by 3 bases, with 11 bases between. In the original workflow: With immunoSEQ giving junction-only sequences and no quality scores, filtering differed. Only in-frame clones appear in the TCRdb table, and some are missing; sequencing was by immunoSEQ multiplex PCR. The V and J calls and clone size were taken over from that table, and D and trimming were inferred from the DNA. There are over a million clones in the sample; about four fifths occur only once, and roughly 0.61% lies in the top ten. Details on this clone: Its cognate antigen is unknown.

The chain has TRBV6-6 and TRBJ1-3; the D is unclear. The sequence derives from a young man in good health. Some clones in this sample may be carry-over from other donors' samples. The sample consisted of memory CD4+ T cells from PBMCs. The subset denotes: CD45RA-negative fraction. CDR3 sequence: CASSMSVNGNTIYF. CDR3 DNA sequence: TGTGCCAGCAGTATGAGCGTTAATGGAAACACCATATATTTT.